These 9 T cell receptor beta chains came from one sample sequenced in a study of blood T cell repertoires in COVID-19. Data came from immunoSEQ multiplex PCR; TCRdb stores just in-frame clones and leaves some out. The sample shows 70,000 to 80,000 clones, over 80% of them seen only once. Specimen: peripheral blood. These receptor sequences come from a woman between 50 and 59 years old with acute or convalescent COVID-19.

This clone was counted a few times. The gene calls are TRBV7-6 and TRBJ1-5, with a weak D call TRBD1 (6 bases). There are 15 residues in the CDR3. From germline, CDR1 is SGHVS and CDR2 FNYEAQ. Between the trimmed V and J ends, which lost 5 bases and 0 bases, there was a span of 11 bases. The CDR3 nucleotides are TGTGCCAGCAGCGCAGGACAGATTAGCAATCAGCCCCAGCATTTT. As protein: CASSAGQISNQPQHF.

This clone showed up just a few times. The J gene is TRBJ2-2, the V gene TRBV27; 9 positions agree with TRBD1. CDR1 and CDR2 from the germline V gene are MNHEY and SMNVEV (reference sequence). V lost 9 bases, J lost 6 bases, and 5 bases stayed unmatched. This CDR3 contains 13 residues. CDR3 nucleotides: TGTGCCAGAACAGGGGGCAAGGCCGGGGAGCTGTTTTTT. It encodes CARTGGKAGELFF.

The CDR3 loop is CASSHSGSMNTEAFF. As DNA, the CDR3 is TGTGCCAGCAGCCACTCAGGGTCCATGAACACTGAAGCTTTCTTT. The rearrangement joins TRBV5-6 to TRBJ1-1; tentatively, D is TRBD1 (5 bases). The CDR3 totals 15 residues. Per germline, CDR1 SGHDT and CDR2 YYEEEE. V dropped 4 bases and J dropped 0 bases, with 13 bases sitting between them.

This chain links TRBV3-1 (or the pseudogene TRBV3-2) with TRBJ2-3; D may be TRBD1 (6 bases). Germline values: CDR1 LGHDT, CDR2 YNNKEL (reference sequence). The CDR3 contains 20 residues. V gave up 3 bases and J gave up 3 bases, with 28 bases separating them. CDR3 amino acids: CASSQVRSTPGVFRTDTQYF. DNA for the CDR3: TGTGCCAGCAGCCAGGTTCGATCCACCCCAGGGGTTTTTAGAACAGATACGCAGTATTTT.

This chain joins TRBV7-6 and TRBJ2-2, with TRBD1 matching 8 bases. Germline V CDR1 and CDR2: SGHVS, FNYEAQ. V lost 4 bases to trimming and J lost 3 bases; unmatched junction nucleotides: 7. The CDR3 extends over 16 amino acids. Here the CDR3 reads CASSSFPTGDTGELFF. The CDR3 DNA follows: TGTGCCAGCAGCTCCTTCCCGACAGGGGACACCGGGGAGCTGTTTTTT.

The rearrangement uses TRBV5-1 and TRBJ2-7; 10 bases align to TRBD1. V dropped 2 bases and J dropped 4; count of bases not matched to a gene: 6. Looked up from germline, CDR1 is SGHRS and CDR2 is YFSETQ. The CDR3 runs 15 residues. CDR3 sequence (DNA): TGCGCCAGCAGCTTAGGGACAGGGGTGTCTTACGAGCAGTACTTC. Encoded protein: CASSLGTGVSYEQYF.

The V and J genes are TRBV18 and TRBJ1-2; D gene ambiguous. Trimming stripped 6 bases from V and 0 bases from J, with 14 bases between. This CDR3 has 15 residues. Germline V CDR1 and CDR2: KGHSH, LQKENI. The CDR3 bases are TGTGCCAGCTCCCCCAATCCTACGACTAACTATGGCTACACCTTC. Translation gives CASSPNPTTNYGYTF.

The CDR3 sequence: CASSSGQPPGNTIYF. DNA of the CDR3: TGTGCCAGCAGTTCCGGACAGCCTCCTGGAAACACCATATATTTT. This chain connects TRBV6-5 to TRBJ1-3; D possibly corresponds to TRBD1 (6 bases). CDR1 is MNHEY and CDR2 is SVGAGI in the germline V gene. The V end was cut by 4 bases, the J end by 2 bases, with 12 bases between. The CDR3 has 15 amino acids.

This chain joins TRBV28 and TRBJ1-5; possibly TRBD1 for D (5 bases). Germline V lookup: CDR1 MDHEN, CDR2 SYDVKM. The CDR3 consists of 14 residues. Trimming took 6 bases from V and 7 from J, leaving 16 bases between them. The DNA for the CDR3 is TGTGCCAGCAGACAAGGGGAGGGATGGCAGCCCCAGCATTTT. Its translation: CASRQGEGWQPQHF.